The clone carrying this T cell receptor (beta chain) has just one count. The target antigen is unknown. Some clones are missing from TCRdb's copy, which holds only in-frame ones; the method was immunoSEQ multiplex PCR. Of under 200,000 clones listed, about nine tenths are singletons. The sample belongs to a study of T cell responses to AZD1222 COVID-19 vaccine. General study points: At baseline, just five or six AZD1222 recipients tested seropositive. Once two AZD1222 doses were given, Spike-specific TCR breadth and depth went up.

V was pared by 1 base and J by 5 bases, with 9 bases of the junction left unmatched. Germline loops: CDR1 SGHDT, CDR2 YYEEEE. CDR3 length equals 16 residues. This rearrangement joins TRBV5-6 to TRBJ2-3, with 8 bases aligning to TRBD2. This clonotype was obtained from an adult in good health. Sequenced here: peripheral blood, sampled on day 0 of AZD1222 vaccination. CDR3 sequence (DNA): TGTGCCAGCAGCTTGTGGGTCGGGGGGGCCCAAGATACGCAGTATTTT. Amino acid sequence: CASSLWVGGAQDTQYF.